These 27 T cell receptor beta chains originate from one sample sequenced in a study of T cell repertoires in cytomegalovirus infection. The antigens for these receptors are not known. MiXCR, applied by TCRdb to the reads, yields one record per CDR3 protein. The sample shows approximately 910,000 distinct CDR3 sequences, 31% of them seen only once. Material: cultured CD8+ T cells from PBMCs, obtained from culture after CMV antigen stimulation. Every receptor here comes from a human donor in good health (CMV status not recorded). Some clones in this sample may be carry-over from other donors' samples.

The rearrangement uses TRBV9 and TRBJ2-2; D possibly corresponds to TRBD2 (6 bases). Germline CDR1 is SGDLS and CDR2 is YYNGEE. The CDR3 totals 14 residues. V was shortened by 1 base and J by 5 bases, with 9 bases between the two germline ends. The CDR3 loop is CASSVPGATGELFF. The DNA of the CDR3 is TGTGCCAGCAGCGTACCGGGAGCAACCGGGGAGCTGTTTTTT.

This chain uses TRBV6-1 with TRBJ2-7, with D possibly TRBD2 on 6 matching bases. Germline V gene lookup returns CDR1 MNHNS and CDR2 SASEGT. V shed 1 base and J shed 3 bases, with 10 bases lying between them. The CDR3 is 14 amino acids. The DNA for the CDR3 is TGTGCCAGCAGTGAAGGGGGGGTCGGCTACGAGCAGTACGTC. It translates to CASSEGGVGYEQYV.

This clonotype was picked up a small number of times. The chain is built from TRBV29-1 and TRBJ1-1; TRBD1 matches at 12 bases. V gave up 4 bases and J gave up 5 bases; unmatched junction bases: 11. Germline CDR1 reads SQVTM; CDR2 reads ANQGSEA. This CDR3 has 16 residues. CDR3 sequence: CSVGRDRGPGRTEAFF. As DNA, the CDR3 is TGCAGCGTTGGCCGGGACAGGGGGCCGGGGAGGACTGAAGCTTTCTTT.

This clonotype was picked up a small number of times. The chain links TRBV6-1 to TRBJ1-2; D is possibly TRBD1 (6 bases). Germline CDR1 and CDR2: MNHNS and SASEGT. The CDR3 runs to 14 residues. V gave up 5 bases and J gave up 10 bases, with 20 bases separating them. The CDR3 spells CASSLNTGWEDYTF. The CDR3 coding sequence is TGTGCCAGCAGTCTAAACACAGGGTGGGAAGACTACACCTTC.

The chain employs TRBV10-3 and TRBJ1-6; D is unresolved. The CDR3 length is 15 residues. The V and J ends lost 2 bases and 7 bases respectively, with 12 bases between them. Germline V gives CDR1 ENHRY, CDR2 SYGVKD. The CDR3 DNA reads as TGTGCCATCAGTGAGCTCCAGTCCAAGAATTCACCCCTCCACTTT. Translating it yields CAISELQSKNSPLHF.

This chain uses TRBV5-4 with TRBJ2-3; TRBD2 aligns across 12 bases. Germline CDR1 and CDR2: SGHNT and YYREEE (reference sequence). The CDR3 has 18 amino acids. After removal of 0 bases from V and 2 bases from J, the junction contained 7 bases not matched to a gene. The CDR3 nucleotides read TGTGCCAGCAGCTTGGGGCCCCTAGCGGGGGGGCCCACAGATACGCAGTATTTT. Its translation: CASSLGPLAGGPTDTQYF.

The chain joins TRBV29-1 to TRBJ2-3, with 12 bases matching TRBD2. The CDR3 covers 15 residues. The V gene's germline CDR1 is SQVTM and CDR2 ANQGSEA. Losses at the gene ends were 1 base for V and 5 bases for J; bases not matched to a gene: 4. CDR3: CSVEASGGAGDTQYF. The CDR3 nucleotides are TGCAGCGTTGAAGCTAGCGGGGGGGCCGGAGATACGCAGTATTTT.

This clonotype was observed a few times. V is TRBV4-1 and J is TRBJ1-3; TRBD1 matches at 8 bases. CDR1 and CDR2 (germline): MGHRA, YSYEKL. The V gene end was trimmed by 4 bases and the J gene end by 1 base; junction bases not matched to a gene: 6. This CDR3 comprises 16 residues. The CDR3 sequence: CASSPRTGGSGNTIYF. Here the CDR3 DNA reads TGCGCCAGCAGCCCTCGAACAGGGGGTTCTGGAAACACCATATATTTT.

The table lists this clonotype with a few counts. The J gene is TRBJ2-1, the V gene TRBV4-2, with D hard to call. This CDR3 is built from 14 residues. Looked up from germline, CDR1 is LGHNA and CDR2 is YNFKEQ. Trimming cost V 2 bases and J 8 bases, with 13 bases left between them. The CDR3 region is CASSQSTPGDEQFF. The CDR3 DNA reads TGTGCCAGCAGCCAATCTACCCCCGGCGATGAGCAGTTCTTC.

This clonotype was counted a few times. The J gene is TRBJ1-2, the V gene TRBV7-9; D is possibly TRBD1 (6 bases). The length of the CDR3 is 12 residues. V was cut by 5 bases and J by 8 bases, with 12 bases left in between. Germline loops: CDR1 SEHNR, CDR2 FQNEAQ (reference sequence). The CDR3 DNA reads TGTGCCAGCAGCACCTACAGGGAGGGCTACACCTTC. It yields the protein CASSTYREGYTF.

In this sample, this clonotype turned up a few times. CDR3 bases: TGTGCCAGCAGTTCCGGGGAAACCAAAAACATTCAGTACTTC. Protein sequence: CASSSGETKNIQYF. The V gene is TRBV6-5, the J gene TRBJ2-4, with a weak D call TRBD2 (5 bases). Trimming left V 4 bases short and J 2 bases short, with 9 bases between. CDR1 and CDR2 from the germline V gene are MNHEY and SVGAGI. CDR3 length equals 14 residues.

This clonotype was recorded a few times. The chain employs TRBV3-1 and TRBJ2-3, with D uncertain. Trimming removed 0 bases from V and 4 bases from J, with 20 bases in between. The CDR3 consists of 18 residues. Looked up from germline, CDR1 is LGHDT and CDR2 is YNNKEL (reference sequence). The CDR3: CASSQESQVSPRADTQYF. As DNA, the CDR3 is TGTGCCAGCAGCCAAGAGTCTCAGGTTAGCCCCCGAGCAGATACGCAGTATTTT.

There are a few counts of this clonotype. V and J are TRBV2 and TRBJ2-7; D is unclear. Germline V gene sequence: CDR1 SNHLY, CDR2 FYNNEI. The CDR3 runs to 16 residues. The ends were cut back, 2 bases at V and 7 bases at J, with 21 bases in the middle. CDR3 sequence reads: CASSERRDRRDPEQYF. CDR3 bases: TGTGCCAGCAGTGAAAGGCGCGACCGCCGAGACCCTGAGCAGTACTTC.

This clonotype showed up just a few times. J is TRBJ2-3 and V is TRBV2; perhaps TRBD2 as D (5 bases). The CDR3 extends over 15 amino acids. V dropped 2 bases and J dropped 4 bases, with 13 bases sitting between them. Germline loops: CDR1 SNHLY, CDR2 FYNNEI. The CDR3 loop is CASSEFPRGSDTQYF. CDR3 in DNA: TGTGCCAGCAGTGAATTTCCCCGGGGTTCAGATACGCAGTATTTT.

This clonotype was seen at least ten times. The genes are TRBV7-8 and TRBJ2-7, with 9 bases aligning to TRBD1. V was pared by 6 bases and J by 6 bases, with 9 bases of the junction left unmatched. The CDR3 contains 14 residues. Germline V gene data show CDR1 as SGHVS and CDR2 as FQNEAQ. This CDR3 reads CASSFLTGGGEQYV. The DNA for the CDR3 is TGTGCCAGCAGTTTTCTTACAGGGGGCGGCGAGCAGTACGTC.

Only a few counts were recorded for this clonotype. The chain couples TRBV7-9 to TRBJ2-3; D remains unclear. CDR3 length: 13 amino acids. Germline V lookup: CDR1 SEHNR, CDR2 FQNEAQ (reference sequence). V was shortened by 4 bases and J by 4 bases, with 9 bases between the two germline ends. Here the CDR3 reads CASSSIPADTQYF. The CDR3 nucleotides are TGTGCCAGCAGCTCAATTCCCGCAGATACGCAGTATTTT.

This clonotype was counted between two and nine times. The CDR3 loop is CASSVSTEAFF. CDR3 nucleotide sequence: TGTGCCAGCAGTGTGAGCACTGAAGCTTTCTTT. This chain links TRBV7-9 with TRBJ1-1, with D uncertain. The CDR3 loop spans 11 amino acids. Trimming left V 6 bases short and J 4 bases short, with 6 bases between. From germline, CDR1 is SEHNR and CDR2 FQNEAQ (reference sequence).

This clonotype was counted at least ten times. The chain links TRBV6-1 to TRBJ2-3, with D possibly matching TRBD2 (5 bases). The V gene lost 2 bases and the J gene lost 2 bases, with 14 bases spanning the gap. The length of the CDR3 is 16 residues. Germline V gene lookup returns CDR1 MNHNS and CDR2 SASEGT. CDR3 DNA sequence: TGTGCCAGCAGTGAACTTGAGCGGATCTACACAGATACGCAGTATTTT. It encodes CASSELERIYTDTQYF.

Notes on this clonotype: The junction and the germline gene differ at one end; a read error may be behind it. The chain has TRBV12-3 or TRBV12-4 and TRBJ1-5; 10 nucleotides match TRBD1. This CDR3 is built from 16 residues. DNA for the CDR3: TGTGCCAACAGTACCCGGGACAGGGGTTCGGATCAGCCCCAGCATTTT. Translating gives CANSTRDRGSDQPQHF.

This clonotype was detected many times. This chain connects TRBV7-8 to TRBJ1-2; no clear D. Germline loops: CDR1 SGHVS, CDR2 FQNEAQ. The length of the CDR3 is 15 residues. V was pared by 1 base and J by 1 base, with 10 bases between. CDR3 nucleotides: TGTGCCAGCAGCTTAGGGGTGCACAGTAACTATGGCTACACCTTC. Translated, it gives CASSLGVHSNYGYTF.

The sample holds a few counts of this clonotype. The chain links TRBV7-9 to TRBJ2-4; a weak D match, TRBD2 (5 bases). The CDR3 has 16 residues. Germline values: CDR1 SEHNR, CDR2 FQNEAQ (reference sequence). Trimming took 5 bases from V and 0 from J, leaving 14 bases between them. The DNA for the CDR3 is TGTGCCAGCAGCCCGGGGATGTCCCTAGCCAAAAACATTCAGTACTTC. It encodes CASSPGMSLAKNIQYF.

The rearrangement joins TRBV6-6 to TRBJ2-1; D possibly matches TRBD1 or TRBD2 (6 bases each). CDR1 and CDR2 from the germline V gene are MNHNY and SVGAGI (reference sequence). The germline V and J ends were trimmed by 7 bases and 5 bases, with 18 bases remaining between them. This CDR3 is 15 amino acids long. CDR3 coding DNA: TGTGCCAGCAAGGGGGGCGCAGGGGCCGACAATGAGCAGTTCTTC. Amino acids: CASKGGAGADNEQFF.

The chain links TRBV15 to TRBJ2-5, with D perhaps TRBD2 (5 bases). The germline V gene has CDR1 LNHNV and CDR2 YYDKDF (reference sequence). The V and J ends lost 5 bases and 3 bases respectively, with 19 bases between them. This CDR3 is built from 16 residues. For the CDR3, the DNA is TGTGCCACCAGCGGACTCCAGGCGTCGGTAGAAGAGACCCAGTACTTC. Protein sequence: CATSGLQASVEETQYF.

The gene calls are TRBV9 and TRBJ2-2; D is possibly TRBD2 (5 bases). This CDR3 spans 15 amino acids. Germline values: CDR1 SGDLS, CDR2 YYNGEE. The V gene lost 0 bases and the J gene lost 3 bases, with 9 bases spanning the gap. The CDR3 DNA follows: TGTGCCAGCAGCGTAGGAGGGAGCGACACCGGGGAGCTGTTTTTT. This translates into CASSVGGSDTGELFF.

The V and J genes are TRBV19 and TRBJ2-2, with 8 bases lining up with TRBD1. V trimming: 3 bases; J trimming: 7 bases; junction bases outside the gene matches: 13. The CDR3 has 17 amino acids. Germline V gives CDR1 LNHDA, CDR2 SQIVND (reference sequence). Here the CDR3 reads CASSIDSTGEKSGELFF. The DNA for the CDR3 is TGTGCCAGTAGTATTGACTCGACAGGGGAAAAGAGCGGGGAGCTGTTTTTT.

V and J are TRBV19 and TRBJ2-2, with D unclear. Germline V lookup: CDR1 LNHDA, CDR2 SQIVND (reference sequence). CDR3 length equals 13 residues. Trimming shortened V by 4 bases and J by 3 bases, and 6 bases separated the two germline ends. In nucleotides, the CDR3 is TGTGCCAGTAGTAGGCGATACACCGGGGAGCTGTTTTTT. This codes for CASSRRYTGELFF.

V and J are TRBV6-1 and TRBJ2-7; unclear D gene. This CDR3 is built from 13 residues. V dropped 1 base and J dropped 6 bases, with 10 bases sitting between them. Looked up from germline, CDR1 is MNHNS and CDR2 is SASEGT. The CDR3 region has the DNA TGTGCCAGCAGTGAAGACCCCCCCGGCGAGCAGTACTTC. As protein: CASSEDPPGEQYF.